The rows below give T cell receptor beta chains drawn from one sample of a study of human T cells and chemical hapten exposure. MiXCR, applied by TCRdb to the RACE reads, yields one record per CDR3 protein. The data contain 150,000 to 200,000 distinct CDR3 sequences, approximately 20% of them singletons. The sample was whole blood, taken in connection with sensitization to the hapten diphenylcyclopropenone (DPC). The receptors come from a woman in her forties or fifties with alopecia areata. Some clones in this sample may be carry-over from other donors' samples. The CDR3 runs from the conserved cysteine through the conserved F or W. D genes are given only for firm matches. Some rows have no size entry. The others give once, few or many, or a class for an expanded clone.

d_gene,v_gene,len,j_gene,abundance,CDR3aa,CDR3nt
TRBD1,TRBV20-1,14,TRBJ2-7,.,CSARGYRGLYEQYF,TGCAGTGCTAGGGGTTACAGGGGTTTGTACGAGCAGTACTTC
TRBD2,TRBV7-9,15,TRBJ2-5,.,CASSFLELAIETQYF,TGTGCCAGCAGCTTCCTCGAACTAGCGATCGAGACCCAGTACTTC
.,TRBV6-5,16,TRBJ2-3,.,CASSYTPTIPTDTQYF,TGTGCCAGCAGTTACACGCCCACGATTCCCACAGATACGCAGTATTTT
TRBD2,TRBV4-1,19,TRBJ2-1,many,CASSQVDLGLAGAYNEQFF,TGCGCCAGCAGCCAAGTGGACCTTGGACTAGCGGGGGCCTACAATGAGCAGTTCTTC
.,TRBV2,11,TRBJ2-5,.,CASRLLGEDHF,TGTGCCAGCAGGTTGCTTGGTGAAGACCACTTC
TRBD1,TRBV6-1,15,TRBJ2-1,.,CASSVGTGNDNEQFF,TGTGCCAGCAGTGTGGGGACAGGCAACGACAATGAGCAGTTCTTC
.,TRBV7-9,14,TRBJ2-3,.,CASSFGGQTDTQYF,TGTGCCAGCAGCTTCGGGGGTCAGACAGATACGCAGTATTTT
.,TRBV7-8,15,TRBJ1-4,once,CASSFGRGNHEKLFF,TGTGCCAGCAGCTTTGGGCGGGGGAATCATGAAAAACTGTTTTTT
.,TRBV6-1,15,TRBJ1-1,few,CASKTDHGLNTEAFF,TGTGCCAGTAAGACAGACCACGGGCTGAACACTGAAGCTTTCTTT
.,TRBV5-6,12,TRBJ1-1,few,CASTKRTYEAFF,TGTGCCAGCACAAAAAGAACTTATGAAGCTTTCTTT
TRBD1,TRBV29-1,13,TRBJ2-5,few,CSAAVNRGETQYF,TGCAGCGCAGCCGTTAACAGGGGGGAGACCCAGTACTTC
.,TRBV11-2,13,TRBJ2-5,.,CASSLGGPETQYF,TGTGCCAGCAGCTTAGGGGGCCCGGAGACCCAGTACTTC
TRBD1,TRBV10-3,16,TRBJ2-6,.,CAISESGQSGANVLTF,TGTGCCATCAGTGAGTCGGGACAGTCTGGGGCCAACGTCCTGACTTTC
.,TRBV7-2,13,TRBJ2-7,few,CASSPRWVYEQYF,TGTGCCAGCAGCCCGAGGTGGGTCTACGAGCAGTACTTC
.,TRBV2,12,TRBJ2-2,.,CASSVKVGELFF,TGTGCCAGCAGTGTTAAGGTCGGGGAGCTGTTTTTT